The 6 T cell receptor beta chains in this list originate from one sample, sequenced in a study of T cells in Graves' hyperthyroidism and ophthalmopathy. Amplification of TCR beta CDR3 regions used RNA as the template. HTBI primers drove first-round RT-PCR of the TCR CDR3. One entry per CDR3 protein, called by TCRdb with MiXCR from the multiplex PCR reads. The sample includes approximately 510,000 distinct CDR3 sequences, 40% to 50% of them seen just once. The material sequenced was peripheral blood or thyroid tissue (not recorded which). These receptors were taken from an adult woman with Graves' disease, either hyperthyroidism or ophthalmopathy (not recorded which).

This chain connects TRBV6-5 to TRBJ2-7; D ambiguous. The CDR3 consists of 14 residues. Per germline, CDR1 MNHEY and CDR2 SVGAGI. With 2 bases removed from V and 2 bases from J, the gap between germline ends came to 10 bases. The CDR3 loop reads CASSYTVHPYEQYF. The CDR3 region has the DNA TGTGCCAGCAGTTACACGGTACACCCCTACGAGCAGTACTTC.

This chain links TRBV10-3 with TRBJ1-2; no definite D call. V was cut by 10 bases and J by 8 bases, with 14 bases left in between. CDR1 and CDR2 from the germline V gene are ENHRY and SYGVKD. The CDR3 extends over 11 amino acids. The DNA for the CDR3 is TGTGCCACCCCGGCGGTGAGGGGCTACACCTTC. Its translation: CATPAVRGYTF.

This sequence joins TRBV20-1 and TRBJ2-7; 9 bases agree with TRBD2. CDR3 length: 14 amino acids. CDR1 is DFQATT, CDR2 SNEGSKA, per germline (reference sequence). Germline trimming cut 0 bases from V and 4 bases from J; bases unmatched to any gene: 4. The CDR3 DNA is TGCAGTGCTAGAGATAGCGGGAGTTTTTACGAGCAGTACTTC. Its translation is CSARDSGSFYEQYF.

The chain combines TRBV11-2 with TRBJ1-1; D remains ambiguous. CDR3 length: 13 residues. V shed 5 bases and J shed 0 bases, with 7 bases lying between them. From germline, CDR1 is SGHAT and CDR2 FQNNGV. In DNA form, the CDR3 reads TGTGCCAGCAGCATGTATCTGAACACTGAAGCTTTCTTT. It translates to CASSMYLNTEAFF.

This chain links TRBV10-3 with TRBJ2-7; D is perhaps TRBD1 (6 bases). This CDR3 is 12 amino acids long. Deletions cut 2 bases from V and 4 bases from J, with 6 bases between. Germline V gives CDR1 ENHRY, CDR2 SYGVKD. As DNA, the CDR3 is TGTGCCATCAGTGAGGGACAGTACGAGCAGTACTTC. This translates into CAISEGQYEQYF.

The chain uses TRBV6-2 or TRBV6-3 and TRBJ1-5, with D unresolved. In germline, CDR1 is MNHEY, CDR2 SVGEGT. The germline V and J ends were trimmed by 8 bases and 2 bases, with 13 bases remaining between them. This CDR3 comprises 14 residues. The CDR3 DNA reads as TGTGCCAGCCTTCGAGGAGATGGCAATCAGCCCCAGCATTTT. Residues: CASLRGDGNQPQHF.